The 28 T cell receptor beta chains in this list originate from one sample, sequenced in a study of identical twins. Each CDR3 protein is one row after TCRdb ran MiXCR on the 5' RACE reads. Among 400,000 to 550,000 distinct CDR3 sequences listed, roughly an eighth were seen once. This same sample was also part of a study on yellow fever vaccine responses in identical twins.

What was sequenced was CD4+ T cells sorted from blood. These receptors originate from a woman aged 18-35 years in good health.

This clonotype has a handful of counts. The rearrangement links TRBV4-2 to TRBJ2-2; 7 bases map to TRBD2. V lost 5 bases and J lost 3; bases outside the gene matches: 12. The CDR3 is 17 residues long. From germline, CDR1 is LGHNA and CDR2 YNFKEQ. CDR3 sequence (DNA): TGTGCCAGCAGCTTCCGAAGGGGAGGGTCGGACACCGGGGAGCTGTTTTTT. This sequence encodes CASSFRRGGSDTGELFF.

There are a few counts of this clonotype. The chain joins TRBV5-1 to TRBJ1-4, with D maybe TRBD1 (6 bases). Trimming removed 5 bases at V and 4 bases at J, with 12 bases between. This CDR3 contains 14 residues. Germline V gene lookup returns CDR1 SGHRS and CDR2 YFSETQ. The CDR3 coding sequence is TGCGCCAGCAGAGTTCGGGACAATAATGAAAAACTGTTTTTT. Protein sequence: CASRVRDNNEKLFF.

The chain has TRBV2 and TRBJ2-2, with 7 positions matching TRBD1. Germline lookup yields CDR1 SNHLY and CDR2 FYNNEI. This CDR3 has 14 residues. The V gene end was trimmed by 4 bases and the J gene end by 5 bases; junction bases not matched to a gene: 4. As DNA, the CDR3 is TGTGCCAGCAGTGGACAGGGCGGAACCGGGGAGCTGTTTTTT. Its protein is CASSGQGGTGELFF.

There are a few counts of this clonotype. This chain joins TRBV14 and TRBJ1-1; unclear D gene. The V end was cut by 3 bases, the J end by 4 bases, with 12 bases between. The germline CDR1 and CDR2 sequences are SGHDN and FVKESK. This CDR3 is 14 amino acids long. The CDR3 coding sequence is TGTGCCAGCAGCCAGGCCTTTGCCGGCACTGAAGCTTTCTTT. Its protein product is CASSQAFAGTEAFF.

This clonotype was counted at least ten times. The genes are TRBV29-1 and TRBJ2-7, with 9 nucleotides matching TRBD1. The CDR3 length is 13 residues. Losses at the gene ends were 4 bases for V and 5 bases for J; bases not matched to a gene: 6. The germline gives CDR1 SQVTM, CDR2 ANQGSEA. The CDR3 coding sequence is TGCAGCGTTGTGGGGACAGGGCTCAACGAGCAGTACTTC. Translation gives CSVVGTGLNEQYF.

This clonotype has just a few counts. The V and J genes are TRBV5-1 and TRBJ2-2; D is ambiguous. The CDR3 runs 16 residues. V lost 1 base, J lost 0 bases, and 10 bases lay in between. CDR1 and CDR2 (germline): SGHRS, YFSETQ. Written as DNA, the CDR3 is TGCGCCAGCAGCTTGATCTCAGCCGCGAACACCGGGGAGCTGTTTTTT. Translating it yields CASSLISAANTGELFF. Full variable domain (missing parts from reference TRBV5-1 and TRBJ2-2): KAGVTQTPRYLIKTRGQQVTLSCSPISGHRSVSWYQQTPGQGLQFLFEYFSETQRNKGNFPGRFSGRQFSNSRSEMNVSTLELGDSALYLCASSLISAANTGELFFGEGSRLTVL.

The rearrangement joins TRBV29-1 to TRBJ1-4; TRBD1 might be the D (5 bases). The CDR3 has 13 amino acids. V was pared by 6 bases and J by 1 base, with 9 bases between. The germline CDR1 and CDR2 sequences are SQVTM and ANQGSEA. CDR3 in amino acids: CSVRGGTNEKLFF. The DNA for the CDR3 is TGCAGCGTCCGGGGGGGAACTAATGAAAAACTGTTTTTT.

The chain combines TRBV7-9 with TRBJ2-7; tentative D call: TRBD2 (6 bases). The germline V gene encodes CDR1 SEHNR and CDR2 FQNEAQ (reference sequence). Trimming shortened V by 5 bases and J by 2 bases, and 10 bases separated the two germline ends. CDR3 size: 13 residues. As DNA, the CDR3 is TGTGCCAGCAGCCATAGCGGAGCCTACGAGCAGTACTTC. Translated: CASSHSGAYEQYF.

In its sample, this clonotype was seen a few times. The J gene is TRBJ2-7, the V gene TRBV7-6; D perhaps matches TRBD2 (6 bases). The CDR3 is 13 residues long. V lost 8 bases and J 0 bases, leaving 11 bases between the germline ends. From germline, CDR1 is SGHVS and CDR2 FNYEAQ. CDR3 in amino acids: CASGRFPSYEQYF. The CDR3, as DNA: TGTGCCAGCGGGAGGTTTCCCTCCTACGAGCAGTACTTC.

The rearrangement joins TRBV6-1 to TRBJ2-1, with 9 bases matching TRBD2. The CDR3 length is 15 residues. Germline V gives CDR1 MNHNS, CDR2 SASEGT. The V segment lost 5 bases and the J segment 7 bases; nucleotides outside the gene matches: 9. CDR3 residues: CASSPRDAGGNEQFF. Here the CDR3 DNA reads TGTGCCAGCAGTCCCCGAGATGCGGGGGGGAATGAGCAGTTCTTC.

The chain couples TRBV5-1 to TRBJ2-7, with 8 bases fitting TRBD2. Germline V gives CDR1 SGHRS, CDR2 YFSETQ. The length of the CDR3 is 14 residues. With V trimmed by 2 bases and J by 6 bases, 7 bases remained unmatched. The CDR3 nucleotides read TGCGCCAGCAGCTTACGGGGGGGGCCCATCGAGCAGTACTTC. Residues: CASSLRGGPIEQYF.

This clonotype was observed a few times. The DNA for the CDR3 is TGTGCCAGCAGCTCAGGTTTTAGCTCCTACAATGAGCAGTTCTTC. Translating gives CASSSGFSSYNEQFF. The chain combines TRBV12-3 or TRBV12-4 with TRBJ2-1; D unclear. This CDR3 has 15 amino acids. The ends were cut back, 6 bases at V and 0 bases at J, with 12 bases in the middle.

This clonotype was seen only a few times. The genes are TRBV7-2 and TRBJ2-7, with a possible D match to TRBD1 (5 bases). CDR1 is SGHTA, CDR2 FQGNSA, per germline. The CDR3 sequence is 15 residues long. V lost 5 bases, J lost 2 bases, and 16 bases lay in between. CDR3 loop: CASSPGQGSTYEQYF. DNA for the CDR3: TGTGCCAGCAGCCCAGGGCAGGGTAGCACCTACGAGCAGTACTTC.

This clonotype came up many times. V and J are TRBV7-2 and TRBJ1-6; D is unresolved. This CDR3 is 14 amino acids long. Trimming cost V 1 base and J 7 bases, with 8 bases left between them. Germline lookup yields CDR1 SGHTA and CDR2 FQGNSA. The CDR3 DNA sequence: TGTGCCAGCAGCTTAGAGTTGTCAAATTCACCCCTCCACTTT. Translated: CASSLELSNSPLHF. The full variable domain, completed using reference TRBV7-2 and TRBJ1-6, is GAGVSQSPSNKVTEKGKDVELRCDPISGHTALYWYRQSLGQGLEFLIYFQGNSAPDKSGLPSDRFSAERTGGSVSTLTIQRTQQEDSAVYLCASSLELSNSPLHFGNGTRLTVT.

This clonotype showed up just a few times. The V gene is TRBV5-1, the J gene TRBJ2-7; TRBD1 aligns across 8 bases. V shed 7 bases and J 7 bases; nucleotides not matched to a gene: 10. The germline V gene has CDR1 SGHRS and CDR2 YFSETQ. The CDR3 extends over 13 amino acids. CDR3 coding DNA: TGCGCCAGCCAGGGGGCGTGGGGTGGGGAGCAGTACTTC. Translated, it gives CASQGAWGGEQYF.

The V call is TRBV6-2 or TRBV6-3, the J call TRBJ2-7; 8 positions match TRBD1. Germline CDR1 and CDR2: MNHEY and SVGEGT. V shed 5 bases, J shed 6 bases, and the junction held 12 bases outside the gene matches. The CDR3 consists of 15 residues. CDR3 sequence (DNA): TGTGCCAGCAGTGGAACCGGGACAGGTGCCCCCGAGCAGTACTTC. Translated, it gives CASSGTGTGAPEQYF.

In its sample, this clonotype was seen a few times. V is TRBV21-1 and J is TRBJ1-5; the table's D call of TRBD1 was not tested on the DNA. TRBV21-1 has pseudogene status. The CDR3 totals 14 residues. Here the CDR3 reads CASNWRPGWQPQHF. CDR3 bases: TGTGCCAGCAATTGGCGCCCGGGTTGGCAGCCCCAGCATTTT.

This clonotype was detected ten times or more. The chain couples TRBV6-2 or TRBV6-3 to TRBJ2-4, with 8 bases matching TRBD2. With V trimmed by 5 bases and J by 10 bases, 10 bases remained unmatched. This CDR3 spans 14 amino acids. Germline-derived CDR1 and CDR2 are MNHEY and SVGEGT. The CDR3 is CASSATGTRRIQYF. The CDR3 DNA is TGTGCCAGCAGTGCCACCGGGACTAGAAGAATTCAGTACTTC.

This clonotype has ten or more counts. This chain connects TRBV12-3 or TRBV12-4 to TRBJ1-1; the D is unclear. Trimming removed 4 bases at V and 5 bases at J, with 17 bases between. CDR3 length: 15 amino acids. As DNA, the CDR3 is TGTGCCAGCAGTTCCCCGGGTAGCGTGGGTACTGAAGCTTTCTTT. Its protein is CASSSPGSVGTEAFF.

This clonotype was found a few times. The rearrangement links TRBV14 to TRBJ2-2; 9 nucleotides align to TRBD2. CDR1 is SGHDN and CDR2 is FVKESK in the germline V gene. The ends lost 4 bases at V and 1 base at J; junction bases unmatched: 4. CDR3 length: 16 amino acids. The CDR3 here is CASSPLAGMNTGELFF. The DNA of the CDR3 is TGTGCCAGCAGCCCTCTAGCGGGAATGAACACCGGGGAGCTGTTTTTT.

V is TRBV6-5 and J is TRBJ2-5; D perhaps matches TRBD2 (6 bases). Trimming took 4 bases from V and 5 from J, leaving 17 bases between them. Germline CDR1 MNHEY, CDR2 SVGAGI. The CDR3 covers 15 residues. Here the CDR3 DNA reads TGTGCCAGCAGTTCCGCTAGCGCCGAGGGCGAGACCCAGTACTTC. Translating it yields CASSSASAEGETQYF.

This clonotype was observed at least ten times. This chain connects TRBV3-1 to TRBJ1-5; D not certain. The V end was cut by 3 bases, the J end by 0 bases, with 6 bases between. The CDR3 is made up of 14 amino acids. CDR1 is LGHDT and CDR2 is YNNKEL in the germline V gene (reference sequence). The CDR3 nucleotides are TGTGCCAGCAGCCAGAGCTATAGCAATCAGCCCCAGCATTTT. This encodes CASSQSYSNQPQHF.

The rearrangement joins TRBV7-2 to TRBJ2-5; D is possibly TRBD2 (5 bases). V was shortened by 2 bases and J by 7 bases, with 17 bases between the two germline ends. This CDR3 comprises 15 residues. Germline V gene sequence: CDR1 SGHTA, CDR2 FQGNSA. The CDR3 sequence: CASSLSLVLEGTQYF. The CDR3 DNA reads TGTGCCAGCAGCTTATCTTTAGTTCTAGAGGGGACCCAGTACTTC.

The rearrangement uses TRBV6-2 or TRBV6-3 and TRBJ2-7; the match to TRBD1 covers 7 bases. The germline V gene encodes CDR1 MNHEY and CDR2 SVGEGT. Trimming removed 5 bases from V and 2 bases from J; junction bases left unmatched: 9. The CDR3 length is 15 residues. In DNA, the CDR3 is TGTGCCAGCAGTCGATCCCCAGGGGGAACCTACGAGCAGTACTTC. It translates to CASSRSPGGTYEQYF.

V usage is TRBV19 and J usage is TRBJ2-5; D ambiguous. This CDR3 has 15 residues. Trimming removed 5 bases at V and 2 bases at J, with 15 bases between. From germline, CDR1 is LNHDA and CDR2 SQIVND (reference sequence). The CDR3 loop reads CASSPRSRGQETQYF. CDR3 DNA: TGTGCCAGTAGTCCCCGTAGCCGCGGTCAAGAGACCCAGTACTTC.

This chain uses TRBV7-6 with TRBJ2-5; 9 bases are shared with TRBD1. V gave up 3 bases and J gave up 9 bases; unmatched junction bases: 8. The CDR3 loop spans 14 amino acids. The germline V gene has CDR1 SGHVS and CDR2 FNYEAQ. CDR3 sequence: CASSLSGTGTAQYF. The CDR3 coding sequence is TGTGCCAGCAGCTTGTCCGGGACAGGGACGGCCCAGTACTTC.

The rearrangement uses TRBV15 and TRBJ2-2; D call uncertain. CDR3 length: 11 residues. CDR1 LNHNV and CDR2 YYDKDF come from the germline V gene (reference sequence). Trimming cost V 4 bases and J 7 bases, with 4 bases left between them. The CDR3 DNA reads as TGTGCCACCAGCATAGGCGGGGAGCTGTTTTTT. Its translation is CATSIGGELFF.

This clonotype came up a few times. The chain carries TRBV11-2 and TRBJ2-2, with D perhaps matching TRBD1 or TRBD2 (6 bases each). CDR3 size: 14 residues. V was clipped by 4 bases and J by 3 bases, with 9 bases between them. CDR1 is SGHAT, CDR2 FQNNGV, per germline. CDR3 in DNA: TGTGCCAGCAGCTCGGGGGCTCACACCGGGGAGCTGTTTTTT. This gives the protein CASSSGAHTGELFF. Based on the CDR3 plus reference TRBV11-2 and TRBJ2-2, the full variable domain is EAGVAQSPRYKIIEKRQSVAFWCNPISGHATLYWYQQILGQGPKLLIQFQNNGVVDDSQLPKDRFSAERLKGVDSTLKIQPAKLEDSAVYLCASSSGAHTGELFFGEGSRLTVL.